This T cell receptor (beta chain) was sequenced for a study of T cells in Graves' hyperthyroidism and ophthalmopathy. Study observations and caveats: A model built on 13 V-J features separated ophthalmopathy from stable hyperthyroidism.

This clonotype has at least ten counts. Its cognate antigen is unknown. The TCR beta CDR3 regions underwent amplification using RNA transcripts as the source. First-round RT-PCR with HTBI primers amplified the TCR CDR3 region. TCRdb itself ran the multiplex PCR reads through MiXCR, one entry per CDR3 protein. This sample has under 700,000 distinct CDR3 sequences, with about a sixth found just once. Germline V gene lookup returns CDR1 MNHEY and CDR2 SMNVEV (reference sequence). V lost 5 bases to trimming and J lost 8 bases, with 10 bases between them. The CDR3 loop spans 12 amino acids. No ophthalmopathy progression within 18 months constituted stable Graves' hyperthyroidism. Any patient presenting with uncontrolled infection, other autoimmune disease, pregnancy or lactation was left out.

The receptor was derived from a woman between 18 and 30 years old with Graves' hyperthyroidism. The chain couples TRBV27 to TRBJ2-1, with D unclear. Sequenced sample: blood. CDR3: CASSAPSDEQFF. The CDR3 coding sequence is TGTGCCAGCAGTGCCCCGTCGGATGAGCAGTTCTTC.